The present TCR beta chain was sequenced within a study of T cell clonotyping in hematopoietic cell transplantation. Study-wide context: Recipient samples before transplant were obtained post-cytoreduction. Study observations and caveats: Without cell sorting, CD4 versus CD8 contributions remain unresolved. Recipient TCR diversity dropped after transplant; expanded clonotypes rose from day 30 to 180.

About this clone itself: What it binds is unknown.

CDR3 size: 15 residues. V gave up 0 bases and J gave up 4 bases; unmatched junction bases: 6. Germline V lookup: CDR1 SGDLS, CDR2 YYNGEE. This sample's time point: recipient sample about 28 days before transplant, after cytoreduction. Measured with immunoSEQ multiplex PCR; TCRdb has only the in-frame clones, and not every one. This table has around 21,000 clones, 70% to 80% appearing once. This sequence originates from a man in his sixties with acute myeloid leukemia. Some clones in this sample may be carry-over from other donors' samples. The V gene is TRBV9, the J gene TRBJ1-1; 7 bases map to TRBD1. Sequenced here: peripheral blood mononuclear cells, sampled before stem cell transplant. CDR3 amino acids: CASSVVPGGGTEAFF. Here the CDR3 DNA reads TGTGCCAGCAGCGTAGTCCCAGGGGGAGGCACTGAAGCTTTCTTT.